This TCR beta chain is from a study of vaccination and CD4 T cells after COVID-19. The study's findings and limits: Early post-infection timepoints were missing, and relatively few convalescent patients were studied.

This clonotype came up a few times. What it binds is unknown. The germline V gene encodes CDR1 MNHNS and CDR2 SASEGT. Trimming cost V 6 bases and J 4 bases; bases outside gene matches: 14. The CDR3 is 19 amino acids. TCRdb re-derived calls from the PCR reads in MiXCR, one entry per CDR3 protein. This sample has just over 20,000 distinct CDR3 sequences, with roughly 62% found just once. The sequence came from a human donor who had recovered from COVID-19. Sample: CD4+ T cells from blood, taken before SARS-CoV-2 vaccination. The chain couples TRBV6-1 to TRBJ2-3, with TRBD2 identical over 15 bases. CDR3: CASRRTSGRAGLVPDTQYF. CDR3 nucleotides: TGTGCCAGCAGACGGACTAGCGGGAGGGCGGGCCTCGTCCCAGATACGCAGTATTTT.